Listed below are T cell receptor beta chains from one sample, sequenced in a study of technical replicates of blood from several donors. The assay was immunoSEQ multiplex PCR, and TCRdb's table has in-frame clones only and misses some. The table has 80,000 to 95,000 clones, 90% to 95% seen once. Sequencing was performed on T cells isolated from PBMCs. The receptors shown here come from a human donor in good health. Each CDR3 is given with its conserved first and last residue. The D gene is left open where the match is weak. Not all rows give a size; the values are once, few, many and, for expanded clones, a class.

CDR3 protein: CASSYSGGPRELFF
CDR3 DNA: TGTGCCAGCAGCTACTCAGGGGGGCCGAGGGAACTGTTTTTT
V gene: TRBV7-6
clone size: -
J gene: TRBJ1-4
D gene: TRBD1

CDR3 protein: CATLGTVAKNIQYF
CDR3 DNA: TGTGCCACCCTCGGGACAGTGGCCAAAAACATTCAGTACTTC
V gene: TRBV28
clone size: -
J gene: TRBJ2-4
D gene: TRBD1

CDR3 protein: CASSRLGTGNTEAFF
CDR3 DNA: TGTGCCAGCAGCCGCTTAGGGACAGGGAACACTGAAGCTTTCTTT
V gene: TRBV28
clone size: -
J gene: TRBJ1-1
D gene: TRBD1

CDR3 protein: CASSPRTAGARFF
CDR3 DNA: TGTGCCAGCAGCCCGCGGACAGCGGGAGCCAGGTTCTTC
V gene: TRBV14
clone size: -
J gene: TRBJ2-1
D gene: TRBD2

CDR3 protein: CASRPQGKTGELFF
CDR3 DNA: TGTGCCAGCAGGCCACAGGGTAAAACCGGGGAGCTGTTTTTT
V gene: TRBV6-1
clone size: -
J gene: TRBJ2-2
D gene: -

CDR3 protein: CASSWGENSYNEQFF
CDR3 DNA: TGTGCCAGTAGTTGGGGGGAGAACTCCTACAATGAGCAGTTCTTC
V gene: TRBV19
clone size: -
J gene: TRBJ2-1
D gene: -

CDR3 protein: CASRRQGSYEQYF
CDR3 DNA: TGTGCCAGCAGGCGACAGGGTTCCTACGAGCAGTACTTC
V gene: TRBV6-5
clone size: -
J gene: TRBJ2-7
D gene: TRBD1

CDR3 protein: CASRRQDFFYGYTF
CDR3 DNA: TGTGCCAGCAGAAGGCAGGATTTCTTTTATGGCTACACCTTC
V gene: TRBV7-9
clone size: -
J gene: TRBJ1-2
D gene: -

CDR3 protein: CASSWDRGEAFF
CDR3 DNA: TGTGCCAGCAGCTGGGACAGGGGTGAAGCTTTCTTT
V gene: TRBV7-9
clone size: -
J gene: TRBJ1-1
D gene: TRBD1

CDR3 protein: CASSPGMRSSGAQETQYF
CDR3 DNA: TGTGCCAGCAGCCCCGGCATGAGGTCTAGCGGGGCCCAAGAGACCCAGTACTTC
V gene: TRBV11-1
clone size: -
J gene: TRBJ2-5
D gene: TRBD2

CDR3 protein: CASTDRGRAGEDTEAFF
CDR3 DNA: TGTGCCAGCACCGACAGGGGCCGCGCTGGGGAAGACACTGAAGCTTTCTTT
V gene: TRBV7-8
clone size: -
J gene: TRBJ1-1
D gene: TRBD1

CDR3 protein: CASSESGRRTDTQYF
CDR3 DNA: TGTGCCAGCAGTGAAAGCGGGAGGCGCACAGATACGCAGTATTTT
V gene: TRBV6-1
clone size: -
J gene: TRBJ2-3
D gene: TRBD2

CDR3 protein: CASSQRVGTNEQYF
CDR3 DNA: TGTGCCAGCAGCCAGCGTGTGGGGACAAACGAGCAGTACTTC
V gene: TRBV11-2
clone size: -
J gene: TRBJ2-7
D gene: -

CDR3 protein: CASSTQENTEAFF
CDR3 DNA: TGTGCCAGCAGCACACAGGAAAACACTGAAGCTTTCTTT
V gene: TRBV11-2
clone size: -
J gene: TRBJ1-1
D gene: -

CDR3 protein: CATGVGPYEQYF
CDR3 DNA: TGTGCCACCGGGGTGGGGCCCTACGAGCAGTACTTC
V gene: TRBV15
clone size: -
J gene: TRBJ2-7
D gene: -

CDR3 protein: CASSLWGEGNEQFF
CDR3 DNA: TGTGCCAGCAGTTTATGGGGGGAGGGCAATGAGCAGTTCTTC
V gene: TRBV28
clone size: once
J gene: TRBJ2-1
D gene: TRBD2

CDR3 protein: CASSLGQALGREETQYF
CDR3 DNA: TGTGCCAGCAGCTTAGGTCAAGCTTTAGGGAGGGAAGAGACCCAGTACTTC
V gene: TRBV7-8
clone size: -
J gene: TRBJ2-5
D gene: TRBD2

CDR3 protein: CASSETGGEQYF
CDR3 DNA: TGTGCCAGCAGTGAGACAGGAGGAGAGCAGTACTTC
V gene: TRBV6-1
clone size: -
J gene: TRBJ2-7
D gene: -

CDR3 protein: CASSSGGGVSGYTF
CDR3 DNA: TGTGCCAGCAGCTCCGGCGGGGGAGTTAGCGGCTACACCTTC
V gene: TRBV7-9
clone size: -
J gene: TRBJ1-2
D gene: -

CDR3 protein: CASRHQGIYEQYF
CDR3 DNA: TGTGCCAGCAGACACCAGGGGATATACGAGCAGTACTTC
V gene: TRBV2
clone size: few
J gene: TRBJ2-7
D gene: -

CDR3 protein: CASSPRQGNQPQHF
CDR3 DNA: TGTGCCAGCTCACCGCGACAGGGCAATCAGCCCCAGCATTTT
V gene: TRBV18
clone size: -
J gene: TRBJ1-5
D gene: -

CDR3 protein: CASSIQTGAQGGGYTF
CDR3 DNA: TGTGCCAGTAGTATCCAAACCGGAGCTCAAGGGGGTGGCTACACCTTC
V gene: TRBV19
clone size: -
J gene: TRBJ1-2
D gene: -

CDR3 protein: CASSGLGLAAGGTDTQYF
CDR3 DNA: TGTGCCAGTAGTGGGCTCGGACTAGCAGCGGGTGGCACAGATACGCAGTATTTT
V gene: TRBV19
clone size: -
J gene: TRBJ2-3
D gene: TRBD2

CDR3 protein: CASSLEGTSSYIQYF
CDR3 DNA: TGTGCCAGCAGTCTGGAAGGGACTAGTAGCTACATTCAGTACTTC
V gene: TRBV28
clone size: -
J gene: TRBJ2-4
D gene: TRBD2

CDR3 protein: CASSQTRGGLSDTQYF
CDR3 DNA: TGCGCCAGCAGCCAGACCCGGGGGGGATTATCAGATACGCAGTATTTT
V gene: TRBV4-1
clone size: -
J gene: TRBJ2-3
D gene: TRBD2

CDR3 protein: CASSSSLGLAADTQYF
CDR3 DNA: TGCGCCAGCAGTTCCTCTCTAGGACTAGCAGCAGATACGCAGTATTTT
V gene: TRBV5-1
clone size: -
J gene: TRBJ2-3
D gene: TRBD2

CDR3 protein: CASSLSSAHQPQHF
CDR3 DNA: TGTGCCAGCAGTTTATCGAGCGCGCATCAGCCCCAGCATTTT
V gene: TRBV27
clone size: -
J gene: TRBJ1-5
D gene: -

CDR3 protein: CSVAPGGAEAFF
CDR3 DNA: TGCAGCGTAGCTCCGGGTGGCGCTGAAGCTTTCTTT
V gene: TRBV29-1
clone size: -
J gene: TRBJ1-1
D gene: -

CDR3 protein: CASSYSPRGGGTEAFF
CDR3 DNA: TGCGCCAGCAGCTACTCCCCCAGGGGTGGGGGTACTGAAGCTTTCTTT
V gene: TRBV4-1
clone size: -
J gene: TRBJ1-1
D gene: -

CDR3 protein: CASGLVQTTSTEKTQYF
CDR3 DNA: TGTGCTAGTGGTTTGGTACAAACGACTAGTACGGAGAAGACCCAGTACTTC
V gene: TRBV12-5
clone size: -
J gene: TRBJ2-5
D gene: -

CDR3 protein: CASSSGLQNTEAFF
CDR3 DNA: TGTGCCAGCAGCTCGGGACTCCAGAACACTGAAGCTTTCTTT
V gene: TRBV9
clone size: -
J gene: TRBJ1-1
D gene: -

CDR3 protein: CASGLVHGVPNTEAFF
CDR3 DNA: TGTGCTAGTGGTTTGGTACACGGGGTACCAAACACTGAAGCTTTCTTT
V gene: TRBV12-5
clone size: -
J gene: TRBJ1-1
D gene: -

CDR3 protein: CASSLSGGGYQPQHF
CDR3 DNA: TGTGCCAGCAGTTTATCGGGGGGCGGGTATCAGCCCCAGCATTTT
V gene: TRBV28
clone size: -
J gene: TRBJ1-5
D gene: -

CDR3 protein: CASSGTGVQETQYF
CDR3 DNA: TGTGCCAGCAGCGGGACAGGGGTCCAAGAGACCCAGTACTTC
V gene: TRBV5-8
clone size: -
J gene: TRBJ2-5
D gene: TRBD1

CDR3 protein: CASSLSGTANGELFF
CDR3 DNA: TGCGCCAGCAGCCTGTCGGGGACTGCGAACGGGGAGCTGTTTTTT
V gene: TRBV4-1
clone size: once
J gene: TRBJ2-2
D gene: -

CDR3 protein: CASSYSTGRSGEGAFF
CDR3 DNA: TGTGCCAGCAGTTACTCGACGGGCAGGTCTGGAGAGGGAGCTTTCTTT
V gene: TRBV6-5
clone size: -
J gene: TRBJ1-1
D gene: -

CDR3 protein: CASSLRLAGSSSYEQYF
CDR3 DNA: TGTGCCAGCAGCTTACGACTAGCGGGGTCTAGCTCCTACGAGCAGTACTTC
V gene: TRBV7-9
clone size: -
J gene: TRBJ2-7
D gene: TRBD2

CDR3 protein: CASSLGLRGGLYEQYF
CDR3 DNA: TGCGCCAGCAGCTTGGGGCTGCGGGGGGGCCTCTACGAGCAGTACTTC
V gene: TRBV5-1
clone size: -
J gene: TRBJ2-7
D gene: TRBD2

CDR3 protein: CASSQGLGGGNIQYF
CDR3 DNA: TGCGCCAGCAGCCAGGGTTTGGGGGGGGGAAACATTCAGTACTTC
V gene: TRBV4-1
clone size: -
J gene: TRBJ2-4
D gene: TRBD2